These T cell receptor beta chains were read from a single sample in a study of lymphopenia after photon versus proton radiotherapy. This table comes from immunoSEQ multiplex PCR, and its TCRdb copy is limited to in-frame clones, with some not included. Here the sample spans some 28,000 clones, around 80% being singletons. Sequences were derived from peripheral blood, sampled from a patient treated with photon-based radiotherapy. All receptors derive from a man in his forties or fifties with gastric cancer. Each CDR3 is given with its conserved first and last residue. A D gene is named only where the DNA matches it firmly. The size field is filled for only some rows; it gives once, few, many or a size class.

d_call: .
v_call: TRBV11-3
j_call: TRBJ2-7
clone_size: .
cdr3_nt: TGTGCCAGCAGCTTAGGTGGCAGGGGATACGAGCAGTACTTC
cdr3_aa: CASSLGGRGYEQYF

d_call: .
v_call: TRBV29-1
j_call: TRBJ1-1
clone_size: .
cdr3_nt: TGCAGCGTTGATGCGAAACGGAAGGGCACTGAAGCTTTCTTT
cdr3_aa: CSVDAKRKGTEAFF

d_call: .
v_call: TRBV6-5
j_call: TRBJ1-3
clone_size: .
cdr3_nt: TGTGCCAGCAGTCCTCTGGGGTTGGTTGGAAACACCATATATTTT
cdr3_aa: CASSPLGLVGNTIYF

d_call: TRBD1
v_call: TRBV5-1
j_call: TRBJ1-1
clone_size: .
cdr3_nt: TGCGCCAGCAGCTCAGGGACAGGGGGCGGTGAAGCTTTCTTT
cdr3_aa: CASSSGTGGGEAFF

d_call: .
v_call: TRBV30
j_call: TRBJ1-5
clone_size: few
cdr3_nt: TGTGCCTGGAAGTATCCATGGCAGCCCGAGGGACCCCAGCATTTT
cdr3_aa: CAWKYPWQPEGPQHF

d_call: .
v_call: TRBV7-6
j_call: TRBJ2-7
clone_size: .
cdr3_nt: TGTGCCAGCAGCGCGCTAAGGTCGGGACCGGGGGCGGGAGAGCAGTACTTC
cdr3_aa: CASSALRSGPGAGEQYF

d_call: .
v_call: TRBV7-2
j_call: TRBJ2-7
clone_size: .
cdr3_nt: TGTGCCAGCAGCCTCCGTTTCGAGCAGTACTTC
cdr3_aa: CASSLRFEQYF

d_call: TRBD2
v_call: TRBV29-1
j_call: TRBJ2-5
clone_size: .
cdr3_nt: TGCAGCGTTGATGGACTAGCGGGGGCGACCCAAGAGACCCAGTACTTC
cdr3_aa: CSVDGLAGATQETQYF

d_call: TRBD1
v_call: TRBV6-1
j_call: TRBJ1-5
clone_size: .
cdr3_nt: TGTGCCAGCAGGCAGGGGGTCAATAGCAATCAGCCCCAGCATTTT
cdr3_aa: CASRQGVNSNQPQHF

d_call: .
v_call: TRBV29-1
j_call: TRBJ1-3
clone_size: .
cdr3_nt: TGCAGCGTTGCCACTGCTGGAAACACCATATATTTT
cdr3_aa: CSVATAGNTIYF

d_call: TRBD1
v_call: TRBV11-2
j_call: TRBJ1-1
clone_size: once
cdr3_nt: TGTGCCAGCAGGGAGACAGGGTTAGCCACTGAAGCTTTCTTT
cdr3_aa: CASRETGLATEAFF

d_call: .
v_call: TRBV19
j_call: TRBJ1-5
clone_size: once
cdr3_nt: TGTGCCAGTAGTATAACAGGGAATCAGCCCCAGCATTTT
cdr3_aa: CASSITGNQPQHF

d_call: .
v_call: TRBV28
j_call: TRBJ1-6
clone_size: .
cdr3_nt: TGTGCCAGCCAGCTCAGGGGACAATGGATCCGTAATTCACCCCTCCACTTT
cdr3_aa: CASQLRGQWIRNSPLHF

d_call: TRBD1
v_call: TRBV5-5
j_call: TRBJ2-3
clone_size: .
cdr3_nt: TGTGCCAGCAGCTCTTCCGGGACAGGGGTCACAGATACGCAGTATTTT
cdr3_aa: CASSSSGTGVTDTQYF

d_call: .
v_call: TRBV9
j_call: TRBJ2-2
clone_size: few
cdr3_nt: TGTGCCAGCAGCCCCCGATTGGCCGGGGAGCTGTTTTTT
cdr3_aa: CASSPRLAGELFF

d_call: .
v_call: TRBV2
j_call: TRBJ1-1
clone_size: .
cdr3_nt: TGTGCCAGCAAGCCGGGACACAACACTGAAGCTTTCTTT
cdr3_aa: CASKPGHNTEAFF

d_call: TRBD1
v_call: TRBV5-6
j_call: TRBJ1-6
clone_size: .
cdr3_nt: TGTGCCAGCAGCTTGGACAGGGGCCCGAGAAATTCACCCCTCCACTTT
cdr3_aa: CASSLDRGPRNSPLHF

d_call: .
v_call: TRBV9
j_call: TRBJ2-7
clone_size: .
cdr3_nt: TGTGCCAGCAGCCCAGGACAGCCGAACTACGAGCAGTACTTC
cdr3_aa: CASSPGQPNYEQYF

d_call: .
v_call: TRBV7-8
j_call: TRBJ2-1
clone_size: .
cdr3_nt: TGTGCCAGCAGCTTATTCGAGGGGATTACCTACAATGAGCAGTTCTTC
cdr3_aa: CASSLFEGITYNEQFF

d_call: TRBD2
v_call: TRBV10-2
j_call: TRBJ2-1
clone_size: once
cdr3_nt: TGCGCCAGCAGCCCTCCTAGCGGGACCTACAATGAGCAGTTCTTC
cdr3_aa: CASSPPSGTYNEQFF

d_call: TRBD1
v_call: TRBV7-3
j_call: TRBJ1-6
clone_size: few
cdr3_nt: TGTGCCAGCAGCGCCGGGACAGTAAATTCACCCCTCCACTTT
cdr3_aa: CASSAGTVNSPLHF

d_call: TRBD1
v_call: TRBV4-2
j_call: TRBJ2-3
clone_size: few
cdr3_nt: TGTGCCAGCAGCTATTCCGGGACAGGGGGCACAGATACGCAGTATTTT
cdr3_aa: CASSYSGTGGTDTQYF

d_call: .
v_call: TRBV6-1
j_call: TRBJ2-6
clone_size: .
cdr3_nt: TGTGCCAGCAGTGTATTGGGACGGACTGGATGGGCCAACGTCCTGACTTTC
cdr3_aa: CASSVLGRTGWANVLTF

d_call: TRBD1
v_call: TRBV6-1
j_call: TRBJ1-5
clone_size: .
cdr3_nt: TGTGCCAGCAGACCGGGACAGACCATGGATCAGCCCCAGCATTTT
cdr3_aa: CASRPGQTMDQPQHF

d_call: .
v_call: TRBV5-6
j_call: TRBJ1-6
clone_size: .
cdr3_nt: TGTGCCAGCAGCTTAGACGCGGACTCCCCTTATAATTCACCCCTCCACTTT
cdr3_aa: CASSLDADSPYNSPLHF

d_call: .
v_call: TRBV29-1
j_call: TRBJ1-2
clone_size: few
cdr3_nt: TGCAGCGTTGTTCGGTTGGCAGGGAATGGCTACACCTTC
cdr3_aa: CSVVRLAGNGYTF

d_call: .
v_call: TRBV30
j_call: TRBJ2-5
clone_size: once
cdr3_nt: TGTGCCTGGAGTCAGGGTCGGTCGGAGACCCAGTACTTC
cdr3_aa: CAWSQGRSETQYF

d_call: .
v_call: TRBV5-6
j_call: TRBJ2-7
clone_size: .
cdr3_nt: TGTGCCAGCAGCCCAGCATGGGGAAGATACGAGCAGTACTTC
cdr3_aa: CASSPAWGRYEQYF

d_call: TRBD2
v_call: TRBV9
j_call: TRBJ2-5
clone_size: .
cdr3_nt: TGTGCCAGCAGCGTAAGGGCGGGGGGGTACCAAGAGACCCAGTACTTC
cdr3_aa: CASSVRAGGYQETQYF

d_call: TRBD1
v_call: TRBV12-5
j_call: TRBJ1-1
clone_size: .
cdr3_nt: TGTGCTAGTGGTTTGGTACTTGGCAGGGGGCTGTTGAACACTGAAGCTTTCTTT
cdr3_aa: CASGLVLGRGLLNTEAFF

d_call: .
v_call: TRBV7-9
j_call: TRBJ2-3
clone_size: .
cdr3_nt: TGTGCCAGCAGCTTAGGCCAGGGGGATACGCAGTATTTT
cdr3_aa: CASSLGQGDTQYF

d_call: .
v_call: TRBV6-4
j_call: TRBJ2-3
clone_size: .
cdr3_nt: TGTGCCAGCAGTCCTGATTCCTCCGGGACGCCAGGGTCAGATACGCAGTATTTT
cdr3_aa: CASSPDSSGTPGSDTQYF

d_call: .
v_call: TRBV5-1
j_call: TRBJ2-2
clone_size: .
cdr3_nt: TGCGCCAGCAGCTTGGATGGGATGGGGGAGCTGTTTTTT
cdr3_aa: CASSLDGMGELFF

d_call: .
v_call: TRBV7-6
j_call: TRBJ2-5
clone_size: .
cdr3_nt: TGTGCCAGCAGCCCTCAGGTGGCCCCCCGTTTAGAGACCCAGTACTTC
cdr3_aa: CASSPQVAPRLETQYF

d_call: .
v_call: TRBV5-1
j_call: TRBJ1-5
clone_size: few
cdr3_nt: TGCGCCAGCAAATGGGGAGAAGGAAATCAGCCCCAGCATTTT
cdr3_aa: CASKWGEGNQPQHF

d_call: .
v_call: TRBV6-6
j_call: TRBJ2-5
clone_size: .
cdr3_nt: TGTGCCAGCAGCCCGAGGGACACCTGGGAAGAGACCCAGTACTTC
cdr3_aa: CASSPRDTWEETQYF

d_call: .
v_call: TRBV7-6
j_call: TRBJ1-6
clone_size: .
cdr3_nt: TGTGCCAGCAGCCTCCGGACGGATCCCGATTCACCCCTCCACTTT
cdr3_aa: CASSLRTDPDSPLHF

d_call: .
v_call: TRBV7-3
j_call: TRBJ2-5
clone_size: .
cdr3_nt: TGTGCCAGCAGCTTCCGTGCCGGTAAAGAGACCCAGTACTTC
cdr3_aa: CASSFRAGKETQYF

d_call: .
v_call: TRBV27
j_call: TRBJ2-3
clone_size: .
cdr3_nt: TGTGCCAGCAGTTTCAGGCGTTCTAGCACAGATACGCAGTATTTT
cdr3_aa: CASSFRRSSTDTQYF

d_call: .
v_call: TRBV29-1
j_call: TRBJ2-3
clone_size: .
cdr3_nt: TGCAGCGTTGAAGTAACGGGGGCCCGCACAGATACGCAGTATTTT
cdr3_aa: CSVEVTGARTDTQYF

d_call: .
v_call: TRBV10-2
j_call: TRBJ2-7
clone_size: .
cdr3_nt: TGCGCCAGCAGTGAGGTGGGCGAGCAGTACTTC
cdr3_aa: CASSEVGEQYF

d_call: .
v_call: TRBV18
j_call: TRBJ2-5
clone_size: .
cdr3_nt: TGTGCCAGCTCACCACGAGATCCCCAAGAGACCCAGTACTTC
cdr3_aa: CASSPRDPQETQYF

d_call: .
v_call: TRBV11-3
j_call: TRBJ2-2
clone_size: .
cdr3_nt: TGTGCCAGCAGCTTAAGTGGCCCCGGGGAGCTGTTTTTT
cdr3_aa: CASSLSGPGELFF

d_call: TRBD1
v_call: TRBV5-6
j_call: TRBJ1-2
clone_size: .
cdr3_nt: TGTGCCAGCAGCTTGAGGACAGGGTCCTTTGGTGGTGGCTACACCTTC
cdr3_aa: CASSLRTGSFGGGYTF

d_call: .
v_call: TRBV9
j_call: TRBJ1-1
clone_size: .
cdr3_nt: TGTGCCAGCAGCGTAAGCGGCACTGAAGCTTTCTTT
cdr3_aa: CASSVSGTEAFF

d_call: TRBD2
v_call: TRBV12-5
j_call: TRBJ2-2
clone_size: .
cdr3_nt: TGTGCTAGTGGTCTCCCGGGACTAGCGGGGGGACGGTACACCGGGGAGCTGTTTTTT
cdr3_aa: CASGLPGLAGGRYTGELFF

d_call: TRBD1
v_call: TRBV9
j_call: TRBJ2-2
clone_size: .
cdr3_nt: TGTGCCAGCAGTCAGGACAGGGGTAGCACCGGGGAGCTGTTTTTT
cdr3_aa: CASSQDRGSTGELFF